This entry lists 19 T cell receptor beta chains sequenced from one sample in a study of cytomegalovirus exposure and HLA in healthy donors. The PCR contained 60 Vbeta and 13 Jbeta primers. Here immunoSEQ multiplex PCR was the method, and the copy in TCRdb shows in-frame clones only, minus some. The sample yields fewer than 250,000 clones, roughly 86% seen once. Material for sequencing was PBMCs. All receptors come from a man between 35 and 55 years old in good health and CMV-seropositive.

A few counts support this clone. The V gene is TRBV6-1, the J gene TRBJ1-1; D unresolved. Germline CDR1 MNHNS, CDR2 SASEGT. This CDR3 contains 13 residues. The V end was cut by 7 bases, the J end by 0 bases, with 9 bases between. CDR3 residues: CASTPQMNTEAFF. CDR3 DNA: TGTGCCAGCACCCCCCAAATGAACACTGAAGCTTTCTTT.

The CDR3 nucleotides read TGCGCCAGCAGCTTGGACAGGTCTGCTAACTATGGCTACACCTTC. This gives the protein CASSLDRSANYGYTF. The rearrangement uses TRBV5-1 and TRBJ1-2; D is possibly TRBD1 (5 bases). The CDR3 consists of 15 residues. Germline-derived CDR1 and CDR2 are SGHRS and YFSETQ. V dropped 0 bases and J dropped 0 bases, with 9 bases sitting between them.

The chain links TRBV7-8 to TRBJ2-1, with 14 bases matching TRBD2. This CDR3 spans 18 amino acids. Germline assignment: CDR1 SGHVS and CDR2 FQNEAQ. V trimming: 3 bases; J trimming: 3 bases; junction bases outside the gene matches: 7. The CDR3 sequence is CASSFNLGTSGGYNEQFF. The CDR3 region has the DNA TGTGCCAGCAGCTTCAACCTCGGGACTAGCGGGGGCTACAATGAGCAGTTCTTC.

The rearrangement links TRBV30 to TRBJ1-4, with D perhaps TRBD1 (5 bases). Looked up from germline, CDR1 is GTSNPN and CDR2 is SVGIG (reference sequence). Between the trimmed V and J ends, which lost 4 bases and 8 bases, there was a span of 17 bases. CDR3 length equals 14 residues. CDR3 nucleotide sequence: TGTGCCTGGAATCGGAGGGGCGCTTGGGAAAAACTGTTTTTT. This codes for CAWNRRGAWEKLFF.

V is TRBV5-1 and J is TRBJ1-1, with D unresolved. Germline V CDR1 and CDR2: SGHRS, YFSETQ. CDR3 length: 13 residues. Trimming removed 2 bases at V and 1 base at J, with 6 bases between. CDR3 DNA sequence: TGCGCCAGCAGCTTTAACAGGAACACTGAAGCTTTCTTT. Translation: CASSFNRNTEAFF.

The count of this clone is one. The rearrangement links TRBV4-3 to TRBJ2-3; possibly TRBD2 for D (5 bases). The CDR3 has 14 residues. Germline values: CDR1 LGHNA, CDR2 YSLEER. V was shortened by 2 bases and J by 4 bases, with 10 bases between the two germline ends. The CDR3 DNA reads as TGCGCCAGCAGCCAACCGGGGTATGCAGATACGCAGTATTTT. Amino acid sequence: CASSQPGYADTQYF.

The CDR3, as DNA: TGTGCCAGTACTGCAAAAGGCAGGGGGGCGAAAGAGACCCAGTACTTC. This gives the protein CASTAKGRGAKETQYF. The rearrangement links TRBV19 to TRBJ2-5; D might be TRBD1 (7 bases). The CDR3 has 16 residues. Germline values: CDR1 LNHDA, CDR2 SQIVND (reference sequence). V lost 7 bases and J 3 bases, leaving 21 bases between the germline ends.

The chain combines TRBV2 with TRBJ2-7, with unresolved D. CDR3 length: 12 residues. Germline V gives CDR1 SNHLY, CDR2 FYNNEI. The ends were cut back, 8 bases at V and 1 base at J, with 9 bases in the middle. CDR3 in amino acids: CASCGSSYEQYF. As DNA, the CDR3 is TGTGCCAGCTGCGGCTCATCCTACGAGCAGTACTTC.

V is TRBV21-1 and J is TRBJ2-7; the D call in the table, TRBD2, was not verified against the DNA. TRBV21-1 is flagged as a pseudogene. This CDR3 comprises 16 residues. CDR3 coding DNA: TGTGCCAGCAGCTTCGATCGTAGCGGGAGCTCAGGGGAGCAGTACTTC. Its translation is CASSFDRSGSSGEQYF.

This clone was seen a few times. The chain has TRBV13 and TRBJ2-1; 8 bases are a match to TRBD2. The CDR3 is 18 residues long. Germline V CDR1 and CDR2: PRHDT, FYEKMQ (reference sequence). Trimming at V came to 5 bases and at J to 0 bases, leaving 12 bases not matched to a gene. The CDR3 nucleotides read TGTGCCAGCAGCACCCGCTCAGCGGGAGTTCCCTCCTACAATGAGCAGTTCTTC. It yields the protein CASSTRSAGVPSYNEQFF. Full variable domain (missing parts from reference TRBV13 and TRBJ2-1): AAGVIQSPRHLIKEKRETATLKCYPIPRHDTVYWYQQGPGQDPQFLISFYEKMQSDKGSIPDRFSAQQFSDYHSELNMSSLELGDSALYFCASSTRSAGVPSYNEQFFGPGTRLTVL.

The genes are TRBV5-4 and TRBJ1-6; TRBD1 agrees at 11 bases. The CDR3 covers 18 residues. Germline V gene data show CDR1 as SGHNT and CDR2 as YYREEE (reference sequence). Unmatched junction bases numbered 13, after V lost 4 bases and J lost 7 bases. Written as DNA, the CDR3 is TGTGCCAGCAGCCAAGACCGAAGCGGGGACAGGGGGAATTCACCCCTCCACTTT. Translating it yields CASSQDRSGDRGNSPLHF.

V gene TRBV7-8 combines with J gene TRBJ1-1; D gene ambiguous. In germline, CDR1 is SGHVS, CDR2 FQNEAQ. Trimming stripped 0 bases from V and 5 bases from J, with 10 bases between. This CDR3 is 14 amino acids long. The CDR3 nucleotides read TGTGCCAGCAGCTTAGCGGGGAGGAGGACTGAAGCTTTCTTT. It translates to CASSLAGRRTEAFF.

This sequence joins TRBV29-1 and TRBJ1-1; 11 positions match TRBD1. CDR3 length: 13 amino acids. With V trimmed by 2 bases and J by 9 bases, 5 bases remained unmatched. The germline gives CDR1 SQVTM, CDR2 ANQGSEA. Here the CDR3 reads CSVERTGGGKAFF. In nucleotides, the CDR3 is TGCAGCGTTGAACGGACAGGGGGCGGGAAAGCTTTCTTT.

This chain connects TRBV5-5 to TRBJ2-2, with 8 bases lining up with TRBD1. CDR3 size: 17 residues. V gave up 0 bases and J gave up 7 bases; unmatched junction bases: 11. From germline, CDR1 is SGHKS and CDR2 YYEKEE (reference sequence). The CDR3 nucleotides are TGTGCCAGCAGCTTGGCACTCAGGGGGCCGTATGGCGGGGAGCTGTTTTTT. It is translated as CASSLALRGPYGGELFF. Full variable domain (missing parts from reference TRBV5-5 and TRBJ2-2): DAGVTQSPTHLIKTRGQQVTLRCSPISGHKSVSWYQQVLGQGPQFIFQYYEKEERGRGNFPDRFSARQFPNYSSELNVNALLLGDSALYLCASSLALRGPYGGELFFGEGSRLTVL.

The chain joins TRBV2 to TRBJ1-1; D uncertain. The CDR3 covers 14 residues. Trimming took 6 bases from V and 2 from J, leaving 13 bases between them. In germline, CDR1 is SNHLY, CDR2 FYNNEI. The CDR3 sequence: CASRVTPANTEAFF. In DNA, the CDR3 is TGTGCCAGCAGGGTGACACCAGCAAACACTGAAGCTTTCTTT.

This sequence joins TRBV19 and TRBJ1-5; 9 bases match TRBD1. V lost 6 bases, J lost 1 base, and 7 bases stayed unmatched. This CDR3 region has 16 residues. Germline V CDR1 and CDR2: LNHDA, SQIVND (reference sequence). The CDR3 DNA reads as TGTGCCAGTAGCACCACAGGGGGCTCGAGCAATCAGCCCCAGCATTTT. This codes for CASSTTGGSSNQPQHF.

This chain joins TRBV6-5 and TRBJ1-5; 9 bases are a match to TRBD1. The CDR3 spans 14 residues. With 9 bases clipped from V and 6 bases from J, the junction kept 9 bases outside the gene matches. Germline CDR1 MNHEY, CDR2 SVGAGI. The CDR3 DNA reads TGTGCCAGTCGAAAAACAGGGGGCGGTCAGCCCCAGCATTTT. This translates into CASRKTGGGQPQHF.

J is TRBJ1-2 and V is TRBV5-1; tentatively, D is TRBD1 (6 bases). The CDR3 totals 15 residues. In germline, CDR1 is SGHRS, CDR2 YFSETQ. V shed 2 bases and J shed 4 bases, with 15 bases lying between them. CDR3 nucleotides: TGCGCCAGCAGCTTAAGCCGGGACACCTTCTATGGCTACACCTTC. This translates into CASSLSRDTFYGYTF.

The chain is built from TRBV4-3 and TRBJ2-2; 11 nucleotides align to TRBD2. This CDR3 is built from 20 residues. Germline V lookup: CDR1 LGHNA, CDR2 YSLEER. V gave up 1 base and J gave up 5 bases; unmatched junction bases: 15. CDR3 sequence: CASSQGFSGLAGGGTGELFF. CDR3 bases: TGCGCCAGCAGCCAAGGGTTCTCGGGCCTAGCGGGAGGAGGAACCGGGGAGCTGTTTTTT.